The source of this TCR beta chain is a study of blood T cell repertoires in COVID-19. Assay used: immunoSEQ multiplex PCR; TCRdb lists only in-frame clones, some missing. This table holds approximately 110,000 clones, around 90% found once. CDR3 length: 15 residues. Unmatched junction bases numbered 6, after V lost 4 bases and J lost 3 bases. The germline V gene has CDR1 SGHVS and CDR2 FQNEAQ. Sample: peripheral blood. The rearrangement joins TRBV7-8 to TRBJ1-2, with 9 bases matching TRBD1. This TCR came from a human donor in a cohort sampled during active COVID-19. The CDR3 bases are TGTGCCAGCAGCTGGACAGGGGCGGCCCACTATGGCTACACCTTC. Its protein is CASSWTGAAHYGYTF.